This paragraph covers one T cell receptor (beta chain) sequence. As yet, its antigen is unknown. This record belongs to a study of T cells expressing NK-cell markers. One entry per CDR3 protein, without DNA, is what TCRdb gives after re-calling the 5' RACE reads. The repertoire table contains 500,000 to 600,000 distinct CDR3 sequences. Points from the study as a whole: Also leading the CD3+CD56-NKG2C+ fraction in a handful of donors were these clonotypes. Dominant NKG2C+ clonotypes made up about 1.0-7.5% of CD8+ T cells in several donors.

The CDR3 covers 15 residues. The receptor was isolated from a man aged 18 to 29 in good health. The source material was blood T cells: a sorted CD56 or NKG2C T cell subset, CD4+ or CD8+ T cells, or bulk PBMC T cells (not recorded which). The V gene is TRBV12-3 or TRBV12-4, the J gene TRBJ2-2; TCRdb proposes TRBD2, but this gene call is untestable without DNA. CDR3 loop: CASRSGRGYTGELFF.